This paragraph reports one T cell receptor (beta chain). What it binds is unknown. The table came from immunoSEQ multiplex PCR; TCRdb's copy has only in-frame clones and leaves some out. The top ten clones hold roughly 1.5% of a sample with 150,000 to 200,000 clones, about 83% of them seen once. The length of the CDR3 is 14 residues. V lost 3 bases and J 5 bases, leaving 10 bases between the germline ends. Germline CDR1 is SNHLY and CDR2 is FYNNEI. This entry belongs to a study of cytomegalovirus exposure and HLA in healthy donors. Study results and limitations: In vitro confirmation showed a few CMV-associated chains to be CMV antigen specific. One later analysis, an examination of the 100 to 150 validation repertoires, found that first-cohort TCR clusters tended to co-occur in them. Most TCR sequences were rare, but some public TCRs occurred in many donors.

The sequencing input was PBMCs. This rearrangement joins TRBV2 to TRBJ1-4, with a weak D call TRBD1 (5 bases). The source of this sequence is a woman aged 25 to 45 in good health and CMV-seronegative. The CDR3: CASSEDTYNEKLFF. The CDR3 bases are TGTGCCAGCAGTGAGGACACGTACAATGAAAAACTGTTTTTT.